This T cell receptor beta chain was identified in a study of PD-1 blockade in classical Hodgkin lymphoma. Study findings and constraints: CD4+ TCR diversity climbed significantly by C4D1, unlike CD8+ TCR diversity. Patients who responded completely had about the same baseline diversity as newly diagnosed patients. In newly diagnosed patients, baseline TCR diversity was reportedly below that of healthy donors.

V was cut by 0 bases and J by 6 bases, with 17 bases left in between. There are 16 residues in the CDR3. Germline V gene sequence: CDR1 LNHNV, CDR2 YYDKDF (reference sequence). On this clone itself: Its antigen is currently unknown.

Time point reported: cycle 4 day 1 (C4D1), after 6 weeks of nivolumab. Brentuximab vedotin exposure varied, and every patient relapsed after autologous stem cell transplantation. Reported best responses ranged across complete response, partial response or progressive disease. TCRdb's table, derived via immunoSEQ multiplex PCR, lists solely in-frame clones and lacks some. The table has about 39,000 clones, over 65% seen once; the top ten hold roughly 9.8%. Sequenced here: peripheral blood mononuclear cells (PBMCs), sampled before the fourth cycle of nivolumab. The chain employs TRBV15 and TRBJ1-2, with D perhaps TRBD1 (5 bases). This sequence was found in a human donor with classical Hodgkin lymphoma. CDR3 in amino acids: CATSRDRAGTRNGYTF. The CDR3 nucleotides read TGTGCCACCAGCAGAGATCGTGCTGGGACCCGGAATGGCTACACCTTC.